This passage covers 31 T cell receptor beta chains from one sample sequenced in a study of blood T cells in healthy people across ages. The second PCR ran about 6 to 11 cycles with a sample-barcoded 5' primer and J-beta primers. Via MiXCR, TCRdb re-called the 5' RACE reads, giving one row per CDR3 protein. The sample lists 730,000 or so distinct CDR3 sequences, roughly two fifths occurring once. The sequenced material came from blood. The source is a man aged 80 or over in good health.

The genes are TRBV24-1 and TRBJ2-5; 10 nucleotides align to TRBD1. V gave up 3 bases and J gave up 1 base; unmatched junction bases: 10. Germline CDR1 is KGHDR and CDR2 is SFDVKD. The CDR3 length is 18 residues. CDR3: CATSDRTGGFGGQETQYF. CDR3 sequence (DNA): TGTGCCACCAGTGATCGGACAGGGGGATTTGGTGGCCAAGAGACCCAGTACTTC.

There are many counts of this clonotype. The rearrangement uses TRBV10-3 and TRBJ1-2; D call uncertain. Germline assignment: CDR1 ENHRY and CDR2 SYGVKD. Between the trimmed V and J ends, which lost 0 bases and 6 bases, there was a span of 8 bases. This CDR3 comprises 13 residues. The CDR3 nucleotides are TGTGCCATCAGTGAGTCCCCCGGGGATGGCTACACCTTC. This sequence encodes CAISESPGDGYTF.

In its sample, this clonotype was seen a few times. This chain joins TRBV28 and TRBJ2-2, with 7 bases that match TRBD2. V shed 6 bases, J shed 0 bases, and the junction held 13 bases outside the gene matches. The CDR3 sequence is 18 residues long. CDR1 MDHEN and CDR2 SYDVKM come from the germline V gene. The CDR3 DNA reads as TGTGCCAGCAGGAGGTTGGTAGCGGGCCCACCGAACACCGGGGAGCTGTTTTTT. Protein: CASRRLVAGPPNTGELFF.

The chain is built from TRBV20-1 and TRBJ1-6, with 7 nucleotides matching TRBD1. The CDR3 is made up of 13 amino acids. Germline V gene lookup returns CDR1 DFQATT and CDR2 SNEGSKA (reference sequence). Unmatched junction bases numbered 4, after V lost 6 bases and J lost 5 bases. The CDR3 here is CSATGTDNSPLHF. CDR3 in DNA: TGCAGTGCCACCGGGACAGATAATTCACCCCTCCACTTT.

About this clonotype: The conserved final phenylalanine or tryptophan is absent from the CDR3, which likely points to a read error. The chain combines TRBV29-1 with TRBJ1-5; D call uncertain. CDR1 and CDR2 from the germline V gene are SQVTM and ANQGSEA. Trimming pared 6 bases from V and 7 bases from J, leaving 16 bases between. This CDR3 contains 13 residues. The CDR3 reads CSVDEGLGQPQHV. The CDR3 nucleotides read TGCAGCGTGGACGAAGGGTTGGGACAGCCCCAGCATGTT.

The chain joins TRBV7-2 to TRBJ2-2, with 7 bases aligning to TRBD1. CDR1 is SGHTA, CDR2 FQGNSA, per germline. The CDR3 is made up of 16 amino acids. V gave up 2 bases and J gave up 7 bases; unmatched junction bases: 10. CDR3 residues: CASSLRSQGFVGELFF. CDR3 sequence (DNA): TGTGCCAGCAGCTTAAGGTCACAGGGGTTTGTCGGGGAGCTGTTTTTT.

The sample holds a few counts of this clonotype. The V call is TRBV28, the J call TRBJ2-6, with 7 positions matching TRBD1. The V gene end was trimmed by 5 bases and the J gene end by 3 bases; junction bases not matched to a gene: 4. Germline V gene data show CDR1 as MDHEN and CDR2 as SYDVKM. This CDR3 contains 15 residues. The CDR3 DNA reads as TGTGCCAGCAGTCCAACAGGGGTTGGGGCCAACGTCCTGACTTTC. Amino acid sequence: CASSPTGVGANVLTF.

Only a few counts were recorded for this clonotype. V gene TRBV29-1 combines with J gene TRBJ1-2; D gene uncertain. Germline CDR1 and CDR2: SQVTM and ANQGSEA. The CDR3 runs 11 residues. Trimming cost V 3 bases and J 8 bases, with 10 bases left between them. The CDR3 here is CSVDVGGGYTF. DNA of the CDR3: TGCAGCGTTGATGTGGGTGGAGGCTACACCTTC.

The rearrangement uses TRBV14 and TRBJ2-2; no clear D. This CDR3 is 14 amino acids long. Germline CDR1 reads SGHDN; CDR2 reads FVKESK. Deletions cut 2 bases from V and 6 bases from J, with 10 bases between. CDR3: CASSQQTWAGELFF. The CDR3 DNA follows: TGTGCCAGCAGCCAACAAACGTGGGCCGGGGAGCTGTTTTTT.

The chain's CDR3 is CASSMGDRSTEAFF. The CDR3 bases are TGTGCCAGCAGTATGGGAGATCGGAGCACTGAAGCTTTCTTT. The chain couples TRBV28 to TRBJ1-1; no clear D gene. Germline V CDR1 and CDR2: MDHEN, SYDVKM. The CDR3 contains 14 residues. Trimming took off 5 bases at V and 4 bases at J, with 14 bases between the two ends.

The sample holds many counts of this clonotype. The junction and the germline gene differ at one end; a read error may be behind it. This chain joins TRBV5-1 and TRBJ2-5; D perhaps matches TRBD2 (5 bases). This CDR3 has 15 residues. Per the germline V gene, CDR1 is SGHRS and CDR2 is YFSETQ. This chain's CDR3 is CASSFGDRGQETQYF. In DNA form, the CDR3 reads TGTGCCAGCAGTTTCGGGGATCGGGGCCAAGAGACCCAGTACTTC. The full variable domain, with the rest looked up from reference TRBV5-1 and TRBJ2-5, is KAGVTQTPRYLIKTRGQQVTLSCSPISGHRSVSWYQQTPGQGLQFLFEYFSETQRNKGNFPGRFSGRQFSNSRSEMNVSTLELGDSALYLCASSFGDRGQETQYFGPGTRLLVL.

This clonotype was picked up a small number of times. This chain joins TRBV11-3 and TRBJ1-1; TRBD1 might be the D (6 bases). Deletions cut 0 bases from V and 1 base from J, with 9 bases between. The CDR3 extends over 15 amino acids. CDR1 SGHNT and CDR2 YENEEA come from the germline V gene. CDR3: CASSLDGGPNTEAFF. The CDR3 DNA is TGTGCCAGCAGCTTAGATGGGGGGCCGAACACTGAAGCTTTCTTT.

This clonotype appeared a few times. The chain joins TRBV18 to TRBJ2-3; D is undetermined. This CDR3 has 16 amino acids. Trimming left V 2 bases short and J 0 bases short, with 12 bases between. The germline gives CDR1 KGHSH, CDR2 LQKENI. The DNA for the CDR3 is TGTGCCAGCTCACCAACTCGAGCAGGAAGCACAGATACGCAGTATTTT. Protein sequence: CASSPTRAGSTDTQYF.

V gene TRBV6-2 or TRBV6-3 combines with J gene TRBJ2-7; 8 positions agree with TRBD1. V dropped 0 bases and J dropped 0; count of bases not matched to a gene: 19. Germline V gene lookup returns CDR1 MNHEY and CDR2 SVGEGT. This CDR3 is built from 21 residues. The CDR3 bases are TGTGCCAGCAGTTACTCGAGGACAGGGTTCGGTTACAGTGGATTCTCCTACGAGCAGTACTTC. Residues: CASSYSRTGFGYSGFSYEQYF.

In this sample, this clonotype turned up once. A much larger clone is a single base away; this may be a read error. The chain links TRBV10-1 to TRBJ2-5; a possible D gene is TRBD1 (6 bases). The end of the DNA aligns better with TRBJ2-1, so the J call may be wrong. The CDR3 has 13 residues. Germline V gene data show CDR1 as WNHNN and CDR2 as SYGVQD (reference sequence). This CDR3 is CASSGQAQETQFF. CDR3 bases: TGCGCCAGCAGTGGACAGGCACAAGAGACCCAGTTCTTC.

The table lists this clonotype with a few counts. V and J are TRBV11-3 and TRBJ2-5; D perhaps matches TRBD1 (6 bases). CDR1 and CDR2 (germline): SGHNT, YENEEA. V was pared by 2 bases and J by 1 base, with 11 bases between. The CDR3 runs to 15 residues. CDR3 amino acids: CASSLNGQTQETQYF. CDR3 nucleotides: TGTGCCAGCAGCTTAAATGGACAGACCCAAGAGACCCAGTACTTC.

This clonotype was observed a handful of times. The chain combines TRBV6-1 with TRBJ2-5, with 7 bases lining up with TRBD2. CDR1 and CDR2 (germline): MNHNS, SASEGT. After removal of 0 bases from V and 5 bases from J, the junction contained 15 bases not matched to a gene. The CDR3 has 18 residues. The DNA of the CDR3 is TGTGCCAGCAGTGAAGCCTCTGGCGGGAGTGTTGGTCGGGAGACCCAGTACTTC. This encodes CASSEASGGSVGRETQYF.

The rearrangement joins TRBV27 to TRBJ2-7; tentative D call: TRBD2 (6 bases). The last part of the DNA fits TRBJ2-5 better; the J call may be wrong. CDR1 and CDR2 (germline): MNHEY, SMNVEV (reference sequence). This CDR3 comprises 13 residues. CDR3 in DNA: TGTGCCAGCAACCGGAGGGTCGGAGAGACCCAGTACTTC. This gives the protein CASNRRVGETQYF.

The J gene is TRBJ2-5, the V gene TRBV4-2; D may be TRBD1 (5 bases). V was trimmed by 7 bases and J by 3 bases, leaving 15 bases between them. The CDR3 totals 14 residues. Germline V gene data show CDR1 as LGHNA and CDR2 as YNFKEQ. CDR3 in amino acids: CASKVRQGEETQYF. The CDR3 nucleotides read TGTGCCAGCAAGGTGAGGCAGGGTGAAGAGACCCAGTACTTC.

V usage is TRBV29-1 and J usage is TRBJ2-3; 10 bases align to TRBD2. The V segment lost 3 bases and the J segment 6 bases; nucleotides outside the gene matches: 6. Per the germline V gene, CDR1 is SQVTM and CDR2 is ANQGSEA. CDR3 length: 14 residues. CDR3 in amino acids: CSVDGGSGGDTQYF. The CDR3, as DNA: TGCAGCGTTGACGGAGGTAGCGGGGGGGATACGCAGTATTTT.

This clonotype appeared many times. This chain joins TRBV11-2 and TRBJ2-5; D not resolved. V was trimmed by 4 bases and J by 1 base, leaving 22 bases between them. Germline V CDR1 and CDR2: SGHAT, FQNNGV. The CDR3 runs 18 residues. In DNA, the CDR3 is TGTGCCAGCAGCTCCCAGATGAATGATAATACTGCCCAAGAGACCCAGTACTTC. Translation gives CASSSQMNDNTAQETQYF.

The chain links TRBV6-2 or TRBV6-3 to TRBJ2-7; D gene uncertain. The CDR3 is 16 amino acids. V was shortened by 2 bases and J by 3 bases, with 17 bases between the two germline ends. CDR1 and CDR2 from the germline V gene are MNHEY and SVGEGT. The CDR3 spells CASSYAGPPVSYEQYF. The CDR3 nucleotides read TGTGCCAGCAGTTACGCCGGACCCCCGGTAAGCTACGAGCAGTACTTC.

Written as DNA, the CDR3 is TGTGCCAGCAGTCCGACAGGGGGCTATACTGAAGCTTTCTTT. Translation: CASSPTGGYTEAFF. This chain joins TRBV12-3 or TRBV12-4 and TRBJ1-1, with 10 nucleotides matching TRBD1. The CDR3 runs 14 residues. V lost 5 bases and J lost 5; bases outside the gene matches: 5.

The rearrangement links TRBV5-1 to TRBJ2-1, with 16 positions matching TRBD2. The CDR3 sequence is 15 residues long. The germline V gene encodes CDR1 SGHRS and CDR2 YFSETQ. Trimming at V came to 4 bases and at J to 9 bases, leaving 4 bases not matched to a gene. The CDR3 DNA is TGCGCCAGCAGCACCGGGACTAGCGGGAGGGTTGAGCAGTTCTTC. This translates into CASSTGTSGRVEQFF.

The chain couples TRBV24-1 to TRBJ1-5; TRBD1 is a possible D gene (5 bases). Deletions cut 5 bases from V and 5 bases from J, with 9 bases between. The CDR3 covers 13 residues. CDR1 and CDR2 from the germline V gene are KGHDR and SFDVKD. CDR3 loop: CATSGPTDQPQHF. As DNA, the CDR3 is TGTGCCACCAGTGGTCCGACAGATCAGCCCCAGCATTTT.

This clonotype was counted many times. The rearrangement joins TRBV9 to TRBJ2-7, with 9 bases matching TRBD2. The CDR3 consists of 15 residues. Germline-derived CDR1 and CDR2 are SGDLS and YYNGEE. V lost 4 bases and J lost 2; bases outside the gene matches: 7. CDR3 amino acids: CASSRLAGTPYEQYF. In DNA form, the CDR3 reads TGTGCCAGCAGCCGTCTAGCGGGAACCCCCTACGAGCAGTACTTC.

The V call is TRBV11-2, the J call TRBJ1-2, with TRBD1 matching 9 bases. Germline CDR1 is SGHAT and CDR2 is FQNNGV. V gave up 5 bases and J gave up 5 bases; unmatched junction bases: 6. There are 14 residues in the CDR3. The CDR3 loop is CASSPSGQGYGYTF. The CDR3 DNA follows: TGTGCCAGCAGCCCCTCGGGACAGGGATATGGCTACACCTTC.

V and J are TRBV7-9 and TRBJ2-1; D could derive from TRBD1 or TRBD2 (6 bases each). CDR1 and CDR2 from the germline V gene are SEHNR and FQNEAQ (reference sequence). The length of the CDR3 is 15 residues. V was shortened by 1 base and J by 9 bases, with 16 bases between the two germline ends. CDR3 sequence (DNA): TGTGCCAGCAGCTTAGAGACCAGGGGAGGCGGTGAGCAGTTCTTC. It is translated as CASSLETRGGGEQFF.

This clonotype was picked up a small number of times. This rearrangement joins TRBV5-1 to TRBJ1-4; no definite D call. This CDR3 spans 14 amino acids. Trimming took off 4 bases at V and 7 bases at J, with 14 bases between the two ends. Germline V gene lookup returns CDR1 SGHRS and CDR2 YFSETQ. CDR3 sequence: CASSPGSPGEKLFF. CDR3 sequence (DNA): TGCGCCAGCAGCCCTGGTTCCCCCGGTGAAAAACTGTTTTTT.

This clonotype occurred a few times. The chain carries TRBV5-6 and TRBJ2-3; no definite D call. Germline loops: CDR1 SGHDT, CDR2 YYEEEE. The CDR3 totals 11 residues. V was trimmed by 4 bases and J by 11 bases, leaving 11 bases between them. DNA for the CDR3: TGTGCCAGCAGCCAACATAAGCGGCAGTATTTT. Encoded protein: CASSQHKRQYF.

This clonotype came up a few times. The chain uses TRBV6-1 and TRBJ1-1, with 10 bases fitting TRBD1. The V segment lost 6 bases and the J segment 3 bases; nucleotides outside the gene matches: 13. This CDR3 region has 17 residues. Germline V gives CDR1 MNHNS, CDR2 SASEGT. The CDR3 nucleotides are TGTGCCAGCAGCCCTCGGGACAGGGGTTATATGGACACTGAAGCTTTCTTT. Residues: CASSPRDRGYMDTEAFF.